This T cell receptor beta chain was identified in a study of T cell responses to AZD1222 COVID-19 vaccine. V lost 8 bases, J lost 7 bases, and 1 base stayed unmatched. Germline V gene lookup returns CDR1 LNHDA and CDR2 SQIVND (reference sequence). The CDR3 extends over 11 amino acids. Study conclusions and caveats: Possibly, clonal diversity was underestimated; donors were largely white British and included more females. Repertoires were obtained solely post-peak T cell response. Spike-specific TCR breadth rose after two AZD1222 doses, and depth rose as well. At study baseline, merely more than 5 AZD1222 recipients were seropositive.

Data came from immunoSEQ multiplex PCR; TCRdb stores just in-frame clones and leaves some out. The repertoire holds over 90,000 clones, roughly nine tenths seen once, with 45% in the top ten. This clone is a singleton in its sample. The antigen remains unidentified. The chain employs TRBV19 and TRBJ2-1; the match to TRBD1 covers 8 bases. The receptor comes from an adult in good health. The sequencing here drew on peripheral blood, taken on day 0 of AZD1222 vaccination. CDR3 coding DNA: TGTGCCAGTCGACAGGGGAATGAGCAGTTCTTC. This codes for CASRQGNEQFF.